This TCR beta chain stems from a study of shared clonotypes between healthy human individuals. Sequencing used immunoSEQ multiplex PCR; TCRdb keeps in-frame clones, though not all of them. The sample records 2 million to 2.5 million clones, approximately 94% being singletons. CDR1 and CDR2 from the germline V gene are MNHEY and SVGAGI. The V and J ends lost 2 bases and 3 bases, in that order; junction bases with no gene match: 4. This CDR3 has 15 residues. Caucasian adults residing in Nashville, Tennessee made up all the donors. V and J are TRBV6-5 and TRBJ2-3; 8 nucleotides line up with TRBD1. The TCR was taken from a man aged 18 to 29 in good health. The sample consisted of naive CD4+ T cells sorted from blood. This sample's subset: CD45RA+ positively selected. The CDR3, as DNA: TGTGCCAGCAGTTACACCCGGACAGGGACAGATACGCAGTATTTT. It specifies CASSYTRTGTDTQYF.